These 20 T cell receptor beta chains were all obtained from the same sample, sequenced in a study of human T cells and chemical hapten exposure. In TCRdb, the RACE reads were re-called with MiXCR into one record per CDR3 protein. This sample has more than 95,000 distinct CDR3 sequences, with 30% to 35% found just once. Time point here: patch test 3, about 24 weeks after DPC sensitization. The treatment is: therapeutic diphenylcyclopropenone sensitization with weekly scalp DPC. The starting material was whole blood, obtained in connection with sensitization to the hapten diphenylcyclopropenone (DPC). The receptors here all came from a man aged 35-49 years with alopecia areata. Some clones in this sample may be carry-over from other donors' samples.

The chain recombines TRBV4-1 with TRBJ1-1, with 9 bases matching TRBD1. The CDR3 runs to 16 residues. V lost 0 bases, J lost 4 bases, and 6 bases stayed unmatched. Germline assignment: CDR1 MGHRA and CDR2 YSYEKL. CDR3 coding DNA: TGCGCCAGCAGCCAAGAGAGAGGACAGGGGATCACTGAAGCTTTCTTT. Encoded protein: CASSQERGQGITEAFF.

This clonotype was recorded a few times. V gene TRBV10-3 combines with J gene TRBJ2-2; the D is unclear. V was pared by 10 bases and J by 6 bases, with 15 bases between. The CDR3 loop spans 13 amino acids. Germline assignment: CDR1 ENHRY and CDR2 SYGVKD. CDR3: CATREITPGELFF. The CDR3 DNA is TGTGCCACCCGTGAGATCACCCCCGGGGAGCTGTTTTTT.

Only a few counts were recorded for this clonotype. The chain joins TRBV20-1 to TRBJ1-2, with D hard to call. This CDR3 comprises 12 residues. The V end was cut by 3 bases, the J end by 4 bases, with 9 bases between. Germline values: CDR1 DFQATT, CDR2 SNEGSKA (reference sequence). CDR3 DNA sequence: TGCAGTGCTAGTCAACGAACCTATGGCTACACCTTC. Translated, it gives CSASQRTYGYTF.

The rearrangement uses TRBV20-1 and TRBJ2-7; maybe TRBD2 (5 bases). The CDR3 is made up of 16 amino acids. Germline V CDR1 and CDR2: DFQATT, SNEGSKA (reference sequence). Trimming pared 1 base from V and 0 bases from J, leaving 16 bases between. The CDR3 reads CSARARAVSSSYEQYF. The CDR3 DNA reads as TGCAGTGCTAGAGCGAGGGCAGTCTCTAGCTCCTACGAGCAGTACTTC.

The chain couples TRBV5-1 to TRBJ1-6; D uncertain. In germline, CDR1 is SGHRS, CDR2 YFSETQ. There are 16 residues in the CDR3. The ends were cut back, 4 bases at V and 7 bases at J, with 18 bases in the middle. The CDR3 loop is CASSGPGRPGNSPLHF. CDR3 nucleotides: TGCGCCAGCAGCGGTCCTGGACGTCCTGGGAATTCACCCCTCCACTTT.

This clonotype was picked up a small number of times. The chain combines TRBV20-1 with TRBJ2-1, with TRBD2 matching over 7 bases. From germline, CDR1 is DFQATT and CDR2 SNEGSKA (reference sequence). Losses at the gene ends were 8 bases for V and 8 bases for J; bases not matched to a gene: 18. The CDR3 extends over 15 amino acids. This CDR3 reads CSLSREASGVDEQFF. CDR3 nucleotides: TGCAGTCTATCCAGGGAGGCTAGCGGCGTCGATGAGCAGTTCTTC.

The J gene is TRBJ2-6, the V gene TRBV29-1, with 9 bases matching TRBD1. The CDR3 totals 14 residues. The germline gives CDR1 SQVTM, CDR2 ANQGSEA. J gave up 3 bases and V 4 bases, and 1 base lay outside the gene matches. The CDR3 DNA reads TGCAGCGTTGGGACAGGGGATGGGGCCAACGTCCTGACTTTC. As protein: CSVGTGDGANVLTF.

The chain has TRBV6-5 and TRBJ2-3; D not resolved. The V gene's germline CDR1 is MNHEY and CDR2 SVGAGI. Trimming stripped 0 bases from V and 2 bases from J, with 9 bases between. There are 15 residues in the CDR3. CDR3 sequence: CASSYSRDSTDTQYF. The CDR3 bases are TGTGCCAGCAGTTACTCGAGAGACTCCACAGATACGCAGTATTTT.

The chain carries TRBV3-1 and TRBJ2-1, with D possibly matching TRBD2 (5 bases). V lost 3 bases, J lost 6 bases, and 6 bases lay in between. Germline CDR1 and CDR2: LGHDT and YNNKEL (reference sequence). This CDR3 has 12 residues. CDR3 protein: CASSQRVNEQFF. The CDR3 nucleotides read TGTGCCAGCAGCCAGCGGGTCAATGAGCAGTTCTTC.

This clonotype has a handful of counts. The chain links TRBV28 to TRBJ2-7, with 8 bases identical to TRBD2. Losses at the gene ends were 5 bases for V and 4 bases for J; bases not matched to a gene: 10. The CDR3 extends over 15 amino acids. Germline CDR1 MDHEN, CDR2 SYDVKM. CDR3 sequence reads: CASSPLGLALYEQYF. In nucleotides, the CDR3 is TGTGCCAGCAGTCCGCTTGGACTAGCTCTTTACGAGCAGTACTTC.

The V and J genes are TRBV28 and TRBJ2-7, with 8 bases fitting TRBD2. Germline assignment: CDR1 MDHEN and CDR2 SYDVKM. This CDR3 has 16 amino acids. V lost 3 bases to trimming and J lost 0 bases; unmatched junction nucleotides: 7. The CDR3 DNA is TGTGCCAGCAGTTTGGGTCCAGCGGGAGCCTCCTACGAGCAGTACTTC. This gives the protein CASSLGPAGASYEQYF.

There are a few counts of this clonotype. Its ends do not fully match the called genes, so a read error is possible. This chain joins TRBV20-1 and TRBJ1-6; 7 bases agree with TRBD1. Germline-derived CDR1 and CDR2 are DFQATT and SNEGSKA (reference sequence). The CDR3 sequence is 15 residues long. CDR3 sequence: CSDRLKGQPNSPLHF. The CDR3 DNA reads TGCAGTGATAGACTTAAGGGACAGCCTAATTCACCCCTCCACTTT.

The CDR3 region is CASSLKFGIRANEKLFF. The CDR3 nucleotides are TGTGCCAGCAGCTTAAAATTTGGGATTAGGGCTAATGAAAAACTGTTTTTT. V and J are TRBV7-2 and TRBJ1-4; D gene uncertain. With 2 bases removed from V and 3 bases from J, the gap between germline ends came to 16 bases. This CDR3 contains 17 residues. Germline CDR1 SGHTA, CDR2 FQGNSA.

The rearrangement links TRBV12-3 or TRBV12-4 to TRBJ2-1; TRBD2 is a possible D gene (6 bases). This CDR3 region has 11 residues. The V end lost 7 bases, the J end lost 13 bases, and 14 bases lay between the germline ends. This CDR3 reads CASTGEISQFF. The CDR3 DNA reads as TGTGCCAGCACGGGGGAAATCTCACAGTTCTTC.

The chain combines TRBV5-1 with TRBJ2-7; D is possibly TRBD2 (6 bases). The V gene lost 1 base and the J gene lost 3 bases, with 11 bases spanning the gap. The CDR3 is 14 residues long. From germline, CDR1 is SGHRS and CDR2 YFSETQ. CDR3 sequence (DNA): TGCGCCAGCAGCTTGTCGGGGGAGGACTACGAGCAGTACGTC. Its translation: CASSLSGEDYEQYV.

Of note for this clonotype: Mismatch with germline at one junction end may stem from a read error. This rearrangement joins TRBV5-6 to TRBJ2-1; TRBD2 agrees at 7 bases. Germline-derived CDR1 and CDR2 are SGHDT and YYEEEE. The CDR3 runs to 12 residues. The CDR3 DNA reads TGTGCCAGCAGGCTGGGGGGGGACCGGGTGGTCTTC. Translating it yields CASRLGGDRVVF.

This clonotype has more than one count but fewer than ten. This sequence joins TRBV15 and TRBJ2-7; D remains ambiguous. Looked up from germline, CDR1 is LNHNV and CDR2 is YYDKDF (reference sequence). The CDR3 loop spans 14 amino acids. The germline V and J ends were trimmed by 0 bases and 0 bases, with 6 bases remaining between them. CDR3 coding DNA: TGTGCCACCAGCAGAGATCTTAGCTCCTACGAGCAGTACTTC. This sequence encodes CATSRDLSSYEQYF.

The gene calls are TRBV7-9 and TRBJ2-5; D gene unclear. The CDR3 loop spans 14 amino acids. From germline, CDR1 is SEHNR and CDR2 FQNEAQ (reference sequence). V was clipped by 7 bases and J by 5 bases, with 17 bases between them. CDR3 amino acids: CASNRDTPGETQYF. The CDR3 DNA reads TGTGCCAGCAACCGAGACACCCCCGGGGAGACCCAGTACTTC.

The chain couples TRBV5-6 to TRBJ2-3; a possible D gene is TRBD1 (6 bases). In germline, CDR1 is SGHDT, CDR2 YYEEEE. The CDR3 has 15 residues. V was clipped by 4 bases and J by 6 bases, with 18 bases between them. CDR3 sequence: CASSPRSAQGDTQYF. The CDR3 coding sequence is TGTGCCAGCAGCCCGCGGAGCGCCCAGGGGGATACGCAGTATTTT.

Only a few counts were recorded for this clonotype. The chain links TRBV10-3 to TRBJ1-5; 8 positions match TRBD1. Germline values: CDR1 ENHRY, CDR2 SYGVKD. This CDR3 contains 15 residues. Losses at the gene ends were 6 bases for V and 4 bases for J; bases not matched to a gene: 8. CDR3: CAIRAGQGRNQPQHF. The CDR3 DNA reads TGTGCCATCAGAGCTGGACAGGGAAGAAATCAGCCCCAGCATTTT.